The 9 T cell receptor beta chains listed next were all sequenced from one sample in a study of blood T cell repertoires in COVID-19. Using immunoSEQ multiplex PCR, the repertoire was profiled, and TCRdb retains in-frame clones only, with some absent. Among approximately 20,000 clones listed, 90% to 95% were seen once. Material: peripheral blood. All receptors come from a woman between 50 and 59 years old with active COVID-19.

V is TRBV20-1 and J is TRBJ2-7, with TRBD1 matching 8 bases. This CDR3 is built from 15 residues. Looked up from germline, CDR1 is DFQATT and CDR2 is SNEGSKA (reference sequence). V lost 3 bases, J lost 3 bases, and 10 bases stayed unmatched. CDR3 nucleotide sequence: TGCAGTGCTAGTCCACTCAGGGGGCAGGGCTACGAGCAGTACTTC. Translated, it gives CSASPLRGQGYEQYF.

The V call is TRBV20-1, the J call TRBJ2-3; 11 nucleotides match TRBD1. The trim removed 3 bases at V and 8 bases at J, leaving 13 bases unmatched. Germline lookup yields CDR1 DFQATT and CDR2 SNEGSKA (reference sequence). CDR3 size: 16 residues. The DNA for the CDR3 is TGCAGTGCTAGTGACAGGACAGGGGGCGACTTTGGTACGCAGTATTTT. Amino acid sequence: CSASDRTGGDFGTQYF.

The chain combines TRBV5-1 with TRBJ2-1, with 8 bases matching TRBD2. After removal of 4 bases from V and 0 bases from J, the junction contained 3 bases not matched to a gene. The CDR3 has 15 amino acids. Looked up from germline, CDR1 is SGHRS and CDR2 is YFSETQ. The CDR3 here is CASSPGTSSYNEQFF. The CDR3, as DNA: TGCGCCAGCAGCCCCGGGACTAGCTCCTACAATGAGCAGTTCTTC.

This chain joins TRBV6-1 and TRBJ1-4; 8 positions match TRBD1. J gave up 5 bases and V 2 bases, and 1 base lay outside the gene matches. Per germline, CDR1 MNHNS and CDR2 SASEGT. The CDR3 length is 14 residues. CDR3 DNA: TGTGCCAGCAGTGAACAGGGGGCAAATGAAAAACTGTTTTTT. Its protein product is CASSEQGANEKLFF.

V gene TRBV27 combines with J gene TRBJ1-2, with a weak D call TRBD1 (5 bases). The germline gives CDR1 MNHEY, CDR2 SMNVEV (reference sequence). Deletions cut 4 bases from V and 7 bases from J, with 16 bases between. The CDR3 is made up of 14 amino acids. Written as DNA, the CDR3 is TGTGCCAGCAGTTATCGGTCCGGGGGGGGTGGCTACACCTTC. It specifies CASSYRSGGGGYTF.

This rearrangement joins TRBV5-4 to TRBJ2-3; D unresolved. Germline V lookup: CDR1 SGHNT, CDR2 YYREEE (reference sequence). Trimming removed 2 bases at V and 2 bases at J, with 6 bases between. This CDR3 spans 13 amino acids. The CDR3 DNA reads TGTGCCAGCAGCTTTTTATACACAGATACGCAGTATTTT. Translated: CASSFLYTDTQYF.

J is TRBJ2-7 and V is TRBV18; 11 bases are a match to TRBD1. The CDR3 covers 16 residues. The V and J ends lost 6 bases and 0 bases, in that order; junction bases with no gene match: 7. Per the germline V gene, CDR1 is KGHSH and CDR2 is LQKENI. The chain's CDR3 is CASSPGQGAGSYEQYF. In DNA, the CDR3 is TGTGCCAGCTCTCCAGGACAGGGGGCCGGCTCCTACGAGCAGTACTTC.

The CDR3, as DNA: TGTGCCAGCTCACCACCTGCCGGCTACGAGCAGTACTTC. Translation gives CASSPPAGYEQYF. This sequence joins TRBV18 and TRBJ2-7; D unclear. The CDR3 sequence is 13 residues long. V was clipped by 0 bases and J by 3 bases, with 6 bases between them. The germline V gene has CDR1 KGHSH and CDR2 LQKENI.

The CDR3 DNA follows: TGTGCCAGCTCCCGGACTAGCGGGAGTTACGAGCAGTACTTC. This translates into CASSRTSGSYEQYF. The chain couples TRBV18 to TRBJ2-7; 13 bases align to TRBD2. Per germline, CDR1 KGHSH and CDR2 LQKENI. The CDR3 loop spans 14 amino acids. V lost 6 bases, J lost 4 bases, and 3 bases stayed unmatched. Complete variable domain (other parts from reference TRBV18 and TRBJ2-7): NAGVMQNPRHLVRRRGQEARLRCSPMKGHSHVYWYRQLPEEGLKFMVYLQKENIIDESGMPKERFSAEFPKEGPSILRIQQVVRGDSAAYFCASSRTSGSYEQYFGPGTRLTVT.